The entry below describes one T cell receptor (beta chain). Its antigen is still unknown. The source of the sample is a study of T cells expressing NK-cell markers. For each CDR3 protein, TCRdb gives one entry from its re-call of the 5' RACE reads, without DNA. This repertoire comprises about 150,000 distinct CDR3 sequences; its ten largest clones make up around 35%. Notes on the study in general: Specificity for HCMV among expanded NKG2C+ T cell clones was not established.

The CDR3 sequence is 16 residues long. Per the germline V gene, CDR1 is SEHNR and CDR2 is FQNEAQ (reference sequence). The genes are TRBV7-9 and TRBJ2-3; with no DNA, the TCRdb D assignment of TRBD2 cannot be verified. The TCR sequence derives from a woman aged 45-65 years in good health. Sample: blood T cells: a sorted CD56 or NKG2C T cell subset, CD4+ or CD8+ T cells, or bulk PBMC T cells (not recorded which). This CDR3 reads CASSEGLAGFTDTQYF.